The 20 T cell receptor beta chains given below trace back to one sample, sequenced in a study of OX40 agonist ivuxolimab in advanced cancers. Clones were sequenced by immunoSEQ multiplex PCR, and TCRdb holds only the in-frame ones, with some missing. The data contain roughly 80,000 clones, roughly 93% of them singletons. The sequencing used CD4+ or CD8+ T cells sorted from blood, collected in a trial of the OX40 agonist ivuxolimab. Every receptor here comes from an adult with an advanced solid tumor such as melanoma, head and neck, liver or kidney cancer.

This chain joins TRBV7-2 and TRBJ1-5; TRBD1 is a possible D gene (6 bases). The germline V gene encodes CDR1 SGHTA and CDR2 FQGNSA. The V end lost 0 bases, the J end lost 1 base, and 10 bases lay between the germline ends. CDR3 length equals 16 residues. CDR3 sequence: CASSLAGGPSNQPQHF. The CDR3 DNA is TGTGCCAGCAGCTTAGCGGGGGGGCCGAGCAATCAGCCCCAGCATTTT.

J is TRBJ1-5 and V is TRBV30, with D uncertain. The V gene's germline CDR1 is GTSNPN and CDR2 SVGIG (reference sequence). Trimming removed 2 bases at V and 3 bases at J, with 11 bases between. This CDR3 region has 14 residues. The CDR3 region has the DNA TGTGCCTGGAGTTCACAGACTAACAATCAGCCCCAGCATTTT. Translated: CAWSSQTNNQPQHF.

V usage is TRBV7-2 and J usage is TRBJ2-5; no firm D call. The CDR3 contains 13 residues. Trimming shortened V by 1 base and J by 7 bases, and 10 bases separated the two germline ends. Germline CDR1 is SGHTA and CDR2 is FQGNSA. CDR3 loop: CASSLDLIATQYF. The CDR3 DNA reads as TGTGCCAGCAGCTTAGATCTGATCGCGACCCAGTACTTC.

The gene calls are TRBV9 and TRBJ2-7; D remains unclear. Germline loops: CDR1 SGDLS, CDR2 YYNGEE. This CDR3 is 15 amino acids long. V was cut by 0 bases and J by 3 bases, with 13 bases left in between. This chain's CDR3 is CASSVDPERNYEQYF. CDR3 nucleotide sequence: TGTGCCAGCAGCGTAGATCCAGAACGGAACTACGAGCAGTACTTC.

The chain links TRBV7-8 to TRBJ2-5, with D maybe TRBD2 (6 bases). The CDR3 totals 14 residues. V was cut by 3 bases and J by 0 bases, with 8 bases left in between. CDR1 and CDR2 from the germline V gene are SGHVS and FQNEAQ. The CDR3 here is CASSLGGNQETQYF. CDR3 in DNA: TGTGCCAGCAGCTTGGGCGGGAACCAAGAGACCCAGTACTTC. The full variable domain, with the rest looked up from reference TRBV7-8 and TRBJ2-5, is GAGVSQSPRYKVAKRGQDVALRCDPISGHVSLFWYQQALGQGPEFLTYFQNEAQLDKSGLPSDRFFAERPEGSVSTLKIQRTQQEDSAVYLCASSLGGNQETQYFGPGTRLLVL.

The chain combines TRBV18 with TRBJ1-5; 9 bases align to TRBD1. The CDR3 extends over 16 amino acids. With V trimmed by 3 bases and J by 4 bases, 7 bases remained unmatched. From germline, CDR1 is KGHSH and CDR2 LQKENI. As DNA, the CDR3 is TGTGCCAGCTCACCCCCCGGGACAGGGATGAATCAGCCCCAGCATTTT. This sequence encodes CASSPPGTGMNQPQHF.

This rearrangement joins TRBV6-5 to TRBJ1-1; 8 bases map to TRBD1. Germline loops: CDR1 MNHEY, CDR2 SVGAGI. J gave up 5 bases and V 4 bases, and 12 bases lay outside the gene matches. There are 16 residues in the CDR3. Written as DNA, the CDR3 is TGTGCCAGCAGTTCCTATCAGGGGGCGGGGGGGACTGAAGCTTTCTTT. Translating it yields CASSSYQGAGGTEAFF.

J is TRBJ2-3 and V is TRBV18; D is ambiguous. Germline V CDR1 and CDR2: KGHSH, LQKENI. This CDR3 spans 13 amino acids. V shed 0 bases and J shed 2 bases, with 3 bases lying between them. The CDR3 loop is CASSPPLTDTQYF. CDR3 nucleotide sequence: TGTGCCAGCTCACCACCTCTCACAGATACGCAGTATTTT.

This clone was counted once. The rearrangement links TRBV9 to TRBJ2-3; 7 bases are shared with TRBD2. The CDR3 totals 16 residues. The V and J ends lost 0 bases and 3 bases, in that order; junction bases with no gene match: 7. Per germline, CDR1 SGDLS and CDR2 YYNGEE. Here the CDR3 reads CASSVAAGLRTDTQYF. The CDR3 region has the DNA TGTGCCAGCAGCGTAGCAGCGGGACTACGTACAGATACGCAGTATTTT.

The chain has TRBV10-3 and TRBJ2-1, with a tentative D call TRBD1 (5 bases). Trimming stripped 3 bases from V and 10 bases from J, with 7 bases between. This CDR3 is 11 amino acids long. Germline lookup yields CDR1 ENHRY and CDR2 SYGVKD. For the CDR3, the DNA is TGTGCCATCAGTGATCAGGGCGAGCAGTTCTTC. Translated: CAISDQGEQFF.

This clone was recorded only once. The chain joins TRBV9 to TRBJ2-1; 9 nucleotides match TRBD2. The CDR3 runs 16 residues. Germline V gives CDR1 SGDLS, CDR2 YYNGEE. V shed 0 bases, J shed 5 bases, and the junction held 6 bases outside the gene matches. CDR3 DNA: TGTGCCAGCAGCGTAGGTCCTAGCGGGGTTAACAATGAGCAGTTCTTC. Translating it yields CASSVGPSGVNNEQFF.

This chain links TRBV7-9 with TRBJ2-3; D unclear. V gave up 6 bases and J gave up 0 bases, with 7 bases separating them. Germline-derived CDR1 and CDR2 are SEHNR and FQNEAQ (reference sequence). CDR3 length: 13 amino acids. The CDR3 nucleotides read TGTGCCAGCAGTCCCGACAGCACAGATACGCAGTATTTT. It yields the protein CASSPDSTDTQYF.

V usage is TRBV7-2 and J usage is TRBJ2-7; D is perhaps TRBD2 (6 bases). Germline CDR1 is SGHTA and CDR2 is FQGNSA. The CDR3 is 15 residues long. Between the trimmed V and J ends, which lost 1 base and 2 bases, there was a span of 12 bases. CDR3: CASSLVTAGTYEQYF. The CDR3 nucleotides are TGTGCCAGCAGCTTAGTCACTGCGGGAACCTACGAGCAGTACTTC.

V and J are TRBV14 and TRBJ2-7, with 9 positions matching TRBD2. V lost 4 bases and J lost 2; bases outside the gene matches: 3. The CDR3 extends over 14 amino acids. CDR1 and CDR2 (germline): SGHDN, FVKESK. For the CDR3, the DNA is TGTGCCAGCAGCCGGACTAGCGCTACCTACGAGCAGTACTTC. Protein: CASSRTSATYEQYF.

V usage is TRBV5-1 and J usage is TRBJ2-5; D might be TRBD2 (6 bases). Germline V CDR1 and CDR2: SGHRS, YFSETQ. V was pared by 0 bases and J by 4 bases, with 10 bases between. This CDR3 is 14 amino acids long. For the CDR3, the DNA is TGCGCCAGCAGCTTGGCCGGGGGACTAGAGACCCAGTACTTC. It specifies CASSLAGGLETQYF.

The J gene is TRBJ2-5, the V gene TRBV5-1; 8 bases line up with TRBD2. Germline loops: CDR1 SGHRS, CDR2 YFSETQ. V shed 0 bases and J 2 bases; nucleotides not matched to a gene: 6. The CDR3 is 16 residues long. The DNA of the CDR3 is TGCGCCAGCAGCTTGGCGTTAGCGGGGCCTCAAGAGACCCAGTACTTC. Translating gives CASSLALAGPQETQYF.

Concerning this clone itself: Other DNA variants within this sample encode the same CDR3. The V call is TRBV5-1, the J call TRBJ2-5; the D is unclear. From germline, CDR1 is SGHRS and CDR2 YFSETQ. V was clipped by 4 bases and J by 5 bases, with 12 bases between them. The CDR3 totals 13 residues. The CDR3 DNA reads TGCGCCAGCAGCGGTGGAGTTGGGGAGACCCAGTACTTC. This sequence encodes CASSGGVGETQYF.

This chain joins TRBV30 and TRBJ1-5, with 10 nucleotides matching TRBD1. The ends lost 5 bases at V and 2 bases at J; junction bases unmatched: 3. Germline CDR1 GTSNPN, CDR2 SVGIG (reference sequence). The CDR3 is made up of 14 amino acids. CDR3 amino acids: CAWVGQGGNQPQHF. CDR3 coding DNA: TGTGCCTGGGTCGGACAGGGGGGCAATCAGCCCCAGCATTTT.

The chain employs TRBV9 and TRBJ2-3, with 10 nucleotides matching TRBD2. This CDR3 is built from 16 residues. Germline V gives CDR1 SGDLS, CDR2 YYNGEE. The trim removed 3 bases at V and 6 bases at J, leaving 10 bases unmatched. The DNA for the CDR3 is TGTGCCAGCAGCGCAACAGGAGCGGGGGGGCCGGATACGCAGTATTTT. It yields the protein CASSATGAGGPDTQYF.

V is TRBV19 and J is TRBJ2-7; tentatively, D is TRBD2 (5 bases). The CDR3 is made up of 13 amino acids. Germline-derived CDR1 and CDR2 are LNHDA and SQIVND (reference sequence). V lost 5 bases and J lost 3, with 11 bases in between. The CDR3 loop reads CASSASRGYEQYF. CDR3 DNA: TGTGCCAGTAGTGCATCACGGGGCTACGAGCAGTACTTC.